This T cell receptor (beta chain) originates from a study of beta chain features in type 1 diabetes. Germline V gene sequence: CDR1 KGHSH, CDR2 LQKENI. J lost 2 bases, V lost 3 bases, and 8 bases had no gene match. There are 16 residues in the CDR3. Isolated RNA was reverse transcribed in full, so expressed TCRB transcripts were sequenced. Some clones are missing from TCRdb's copy, which holds only in-frame ones; the method was immunoSEQ multiplex PCR. The table includes hundreds of thousands of clones, 68% detected once. The chain has TRBV18 and TRBJ2-5; 8 positions match TRBD1. The source of this sequence is a man in his thirties or forties in good health. Sample: naive CD4+ T cells from blood. The CDR3 sequence: CASSPLARGLQETQYF. In DNA form, the CDR3 reads TGTGCCAGCTCACCCCTCGCCAGGGGGCTTCAAGAGACCCAGTACTTC.